This T cell receptor (beta chain) was retrieved from a study of early T cells in non-severe SARS-CoV-2 infection (dated by TCRdb to the early 2020s). For the study in its entirety: Because TCR sequencing was done on bulk RNA from unsorted whole blood, the alpha and beta chains could not be paired. General study outcomes and caveats: VDJdb matching was skewed toward anti-spike CD8 responses and likely underestimated virus-specific expansions by missing private and CD4 specificities.

This was a case-control study nested in a cohort of healthcare workers in London, UK, who had nasopharyngeal swab PCR tests and blood samples taken every week. Healthcare workers were enrolled in the week of the UK lockdown, from 23 to 31 March 2020, and were followed every week for up to roughly 16 weeks. Libraries were made using 5' RACE. The reads were generated on a NextSeq 500. Unique molecular identifiers were attached to individual cDNA molecules in the TCR library protocol so that sequencing error and PCR bias could be corrected. TCR alpha and beta chains were both sequenced, and the abundances of alpha and beta sequences in each sample were closely correlated with each other. The original pipeline was this. Decombinator V4 was used to perform V gene, J gene and CDR3 annotation of TCR sequences. TCRs were defined as expanded if a significant change between any two time points was detected under a Poisson model with p below 0.0001. Abundances of TCRs were expressed as counts per million after normalisation to the total number of TCRs sequenced in each sample. TRAV1-2 paired with TRAJ12, TRAJ20 or TRAJ33 defined MAIT TCRs, while TRAV10 paired with TRAJ18 defined iNKT TCRs. VDJdb, accessed 1 November 2021, was searched for CMV, EBV and SARS-CoV-2 annotated TCRs, with TCRs annotated for multiple antigens excluded. Using fastp trimming at Q25 and MiXCR clonotype assembly, TCRdb reanalyzed the public sequencing data and kept in-frame beta chains. Each entry merges the rows of one CDR3 protein and shows their most common DNA and genes. The authors' filters were not applied to this entry. A total of tens of thousands of distinct CDR3 sequences appear in this sample, under 15% of them only once. The top ten clones comprise around 4.5% of the sample.

The germline V gene yields MDHEN for CDR1 and SYDVKM for CDR2. The junction shows trimming of 8 bases on V and 2 bases on J, and the gene matches do not reach 9 bases of it. The CDR3 runs 14 amino acids, cysteine and phenylalanine included. Only the CDR3 DNA stays, 42 bases, in frame from base 1. This clonotype was seen many times. Its antigen is unknown. Base qualities are not at hand, and no much larger clone is one base apart. The chain is made from TRBV28 and TRBJ2-7, and TRBD1 matches 7 of the central bases. The sequence was obtained from an adult who was a healthcare worker with PCR-confirmed SARS-CoV-2 infection or an uninfected control (not recorded which). The sequenced material came from whole blood. DNA sequence: TGTGCCAGCCATTCGAGGGACAGACCCTACGAGCAGTACTTC. This encodes CASHSRDRPYEQYF.